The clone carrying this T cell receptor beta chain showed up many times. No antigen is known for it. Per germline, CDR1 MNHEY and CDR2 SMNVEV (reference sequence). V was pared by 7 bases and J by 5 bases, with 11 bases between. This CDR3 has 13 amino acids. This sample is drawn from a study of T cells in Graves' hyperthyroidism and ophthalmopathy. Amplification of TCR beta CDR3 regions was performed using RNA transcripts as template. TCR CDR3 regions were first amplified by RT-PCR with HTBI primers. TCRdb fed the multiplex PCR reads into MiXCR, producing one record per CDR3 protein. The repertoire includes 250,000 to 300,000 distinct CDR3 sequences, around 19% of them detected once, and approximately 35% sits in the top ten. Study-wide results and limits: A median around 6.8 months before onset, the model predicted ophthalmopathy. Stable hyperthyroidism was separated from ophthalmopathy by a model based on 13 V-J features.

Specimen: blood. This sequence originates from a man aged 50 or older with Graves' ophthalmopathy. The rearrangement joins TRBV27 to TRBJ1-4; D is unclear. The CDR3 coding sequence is TGTGCCAGCACTGGACGGGGAAATGAAAAACTGTTTTTT. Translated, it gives CASTGRGNEKLFF.